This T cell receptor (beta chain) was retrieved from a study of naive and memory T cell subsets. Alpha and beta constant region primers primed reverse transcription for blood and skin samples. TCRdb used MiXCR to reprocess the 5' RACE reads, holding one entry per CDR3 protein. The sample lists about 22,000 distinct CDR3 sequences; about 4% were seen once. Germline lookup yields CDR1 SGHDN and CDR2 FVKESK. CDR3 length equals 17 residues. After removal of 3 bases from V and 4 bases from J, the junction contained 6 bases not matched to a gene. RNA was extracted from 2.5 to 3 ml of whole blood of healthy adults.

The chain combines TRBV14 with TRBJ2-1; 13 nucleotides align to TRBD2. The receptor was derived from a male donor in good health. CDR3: CASSHPGTSGVYNEQFF. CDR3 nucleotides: TGTGCCAGCAGCCATCCCGGGACTAGCGGGGTATACAATGAGCAGTTCTTC.